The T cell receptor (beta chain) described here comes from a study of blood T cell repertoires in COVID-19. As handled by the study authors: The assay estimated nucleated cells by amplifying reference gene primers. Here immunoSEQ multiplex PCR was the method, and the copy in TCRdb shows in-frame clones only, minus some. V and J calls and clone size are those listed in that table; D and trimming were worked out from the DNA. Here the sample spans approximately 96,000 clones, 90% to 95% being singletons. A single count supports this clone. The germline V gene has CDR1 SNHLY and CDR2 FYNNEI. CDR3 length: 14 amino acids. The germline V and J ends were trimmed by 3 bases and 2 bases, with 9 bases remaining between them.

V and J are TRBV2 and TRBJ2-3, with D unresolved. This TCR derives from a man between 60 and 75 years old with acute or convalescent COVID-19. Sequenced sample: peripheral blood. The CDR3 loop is CASSDSPITDTQYF. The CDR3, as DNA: TGTGCCAGCAGTGACAGTCCCATCACAGATACGCAGTATTTT.